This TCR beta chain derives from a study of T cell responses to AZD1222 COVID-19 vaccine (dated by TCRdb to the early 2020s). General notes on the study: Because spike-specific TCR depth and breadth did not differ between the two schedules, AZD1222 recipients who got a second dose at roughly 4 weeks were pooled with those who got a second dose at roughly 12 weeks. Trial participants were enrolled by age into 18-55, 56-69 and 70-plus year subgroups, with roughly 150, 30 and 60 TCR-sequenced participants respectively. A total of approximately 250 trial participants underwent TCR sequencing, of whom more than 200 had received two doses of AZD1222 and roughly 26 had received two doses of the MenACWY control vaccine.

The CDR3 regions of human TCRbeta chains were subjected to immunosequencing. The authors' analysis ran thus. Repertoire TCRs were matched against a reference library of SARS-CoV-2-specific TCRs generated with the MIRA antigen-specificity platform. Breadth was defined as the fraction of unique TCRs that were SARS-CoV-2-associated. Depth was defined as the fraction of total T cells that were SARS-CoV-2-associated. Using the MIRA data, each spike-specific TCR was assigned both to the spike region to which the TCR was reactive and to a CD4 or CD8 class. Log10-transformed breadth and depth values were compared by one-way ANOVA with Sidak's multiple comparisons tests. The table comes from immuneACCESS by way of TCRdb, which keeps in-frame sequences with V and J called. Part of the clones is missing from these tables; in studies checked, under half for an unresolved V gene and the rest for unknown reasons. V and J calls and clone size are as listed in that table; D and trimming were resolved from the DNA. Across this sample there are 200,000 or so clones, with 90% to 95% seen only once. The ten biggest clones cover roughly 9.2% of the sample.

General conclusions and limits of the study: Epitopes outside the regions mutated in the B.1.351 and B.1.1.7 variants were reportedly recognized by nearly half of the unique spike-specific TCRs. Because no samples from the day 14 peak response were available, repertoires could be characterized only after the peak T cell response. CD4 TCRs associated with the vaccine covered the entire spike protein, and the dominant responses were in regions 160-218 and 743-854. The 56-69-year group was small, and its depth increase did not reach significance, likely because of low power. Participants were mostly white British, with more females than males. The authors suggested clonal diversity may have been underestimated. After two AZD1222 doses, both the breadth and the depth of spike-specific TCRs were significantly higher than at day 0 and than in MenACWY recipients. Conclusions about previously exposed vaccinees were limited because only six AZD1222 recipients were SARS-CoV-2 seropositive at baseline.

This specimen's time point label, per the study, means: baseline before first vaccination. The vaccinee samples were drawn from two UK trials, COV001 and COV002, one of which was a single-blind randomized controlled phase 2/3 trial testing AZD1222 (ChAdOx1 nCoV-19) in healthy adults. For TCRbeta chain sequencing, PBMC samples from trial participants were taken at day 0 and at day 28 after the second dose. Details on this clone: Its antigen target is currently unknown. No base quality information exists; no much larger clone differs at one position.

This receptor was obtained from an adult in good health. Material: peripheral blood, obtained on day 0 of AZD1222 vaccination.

At the DNA level, the sequence is TGTGCCAGCACATCAGGGGGCTCCTACGAGCAGTACTTC. It encodes CASTSGGSYEQYF. The sequence joins TRBV12-3 or TRBV12-4 to TRBJ2-7, with 7 bases aligning to TRBD1. Its CDR3 holds 13 amino acids, cysteine through phenylalanine. The entry retains the CDR3 DNA only, 39 bases that are in frame from base 1. The V end gives up 7 bases and the J end 0 bases, leaving 3 bases in the junction not matched to a gene.